The 31 T cell receptor beta chains listed next were all sequenced from one sample in a study of neurological immune-mediated disorders. TCRdb reprocessed the 5' RACE reads with MiXCR, giving one entry per CDR3 protein. The sample holds about 38,000 distinct CDR3 sequences; approximately 10% are singletons and the top ten take around 3.9%. Sequenced sample: CD4+ T cells from blood. The receptors derive from a woman younger than 45 with HTLV-1-associated myelopathy (HAM/TSP).

Concerning this clonotype: Relative to the germline gene, one junction end is altered; a read error may explain this. The chain is built from TRBV19 and TRBJ2-2; either TRBD1 or TRBD2 may supply D (5 bases each). The CDR3 length is 15 residues. Germline V lookup: CDR1 LNHDA, CDR2 SQIVND (reference sequence). The DNA of the CDR3 is TGTGCCAGCCTGGGTTGGGGGATCAACACCTGGGAGCTGTTTTTT. This codes for CASLGWGINTWELFF.

The sample holds many counts of this clonotype. V and J are TRBV12-3 or TRBV12-4 and TRBJ2-7; D is perhaps TRBD1 or TRBD2 (6 bases each). CDR3 length equals 18 residues. Trimming shortened V by 0 bases and J by 5 bases, and 23 bases separated the two germline ends. The CDR3 sequence: CASSLARGGGRPSDEQYF. The CDR3 DNA sequence: TGTGCCAGCAGTTTAGCGCGAGGAGGGGGACGCCCGTCCGACGAGCAGTACTTC.

This clonotype was counted many times. The CDR3 DNA reads TGCAGTGCTATCTCCGGGACCACAACTAATGAAAAACTGTTTTTT. Its protein is CSAISGTTTNEKLFF. The chain couples TRBV20-1 to TRBJ1-4; a weak D match, TRBD1 (5 bases). The CDR3 sequence is 15 residues long. Trimming took off 4 bases at V and 0 bases at J, with 12 bases between the two ends. Germline CDR1 is DFQATT and CDR2 is SNEGSKA (reference sequence).

This rearrangement joins TRBV9 to TRBJ1-6; 7 bases are a match to TRBD1. Germline V gene lookup returns CDR1 SGDLS and CDR2 YYNGEE. V trimming: 2 bases; J trimming: 9 bases; junction bases outside the gene matches: 5. This CDR3 has 14 amino acids. In nucleotides, the CDR3 is TGTGCCAGCAGCGTGGGACGGGACAGTTCACCCCTCCACTTT. Encoded protein: CASSVGRDSSPLHF.

This clonotype appeared a few times. This chain uses TRBV6-2 or TRBV6-3 with TRBJ2-7, with TRBD2 matching over 14 bases. The J segment lost 2 bases and the V segment lost 6 bases, leaving 3 bases of the junction unmatched. Germline V CDR1 and CDR2: MNHEY, SVGEGT. The CDR3 consists of 15 residues. The CDR3 region has the DNA TGTGCCAGCAGGGGACTAGCGGGGGAGGCCTACGAGCAGTACTTC. Residues: CASRGLAGEAYEQYF.

This clonotype was seen repeatedly, ten times or more. The rearrangement links TRBV5-5 to TRBJ2-6; either TRBD1 or TRBD2 may fit D (5 bases each). This CDR3 has 18 residues. From germline, CDR1 is SGHKS and CDR2 YYEKEE (reference sequence). Trimming took 8 bases from V and 0 from J, leaving 21 bases between them. Here the CDR3 reads CASYPPGRSFSGANVLTF. The CDR3 nucleotides are TGTGCCAGTTATCCTCCGGGACGAAGTTTCTCTGGGGCCAACGTCCTGACTTTC.

This clonotype came up a few times. The chain has TRBV18 and TRBJ1-2; D may be TRBD1 (6 bases). Trimming took 3 bases from V and 0 from J, leaving 8 bases between them. Germline CDR1 and CDR2: KGHSH and LQKENI. The length of the CDR3 is 14 residues. The CDR3, as DNA: TGTGCCAGCTCACCGGACAGTACTAACTATGGCTACACCTTC. Amino acid sequence: CASSPDSTNYGYTF. The whole variable domain, remainder taken from reference TRBV18 and TRBJ1-2, is NAGVMQNPRHLVRRRGQEARLRCSPMKGHSHVYWYRQLPEEGLKFMVYLQKENIIDESGMPKERFSAEFPKEGPSILRIQQVVRGDSAAYFCASSPDSTNYGYTFGSGTRLTVV.

This clonotype was recorded a few times. The chain joins TRBV10-2 to TRBJ2-1; D is undetermined. Germline assignment: CDR1 WSHSY and CDR2 SAAADI. The CDR3 runs to 15 residues. With 7 bases removed from V and 0 bases from J, the gap between germline ends came to 13 bases. CDR3 sequence (DNA): TGCGCCAGCAAGACTGCGCCCAGCTCCTACAATGAGCAGTTCTTC. It translates to CASKTAPSSYNEQFF.

This clonotype was seen more than once but under ten times. This chain uses TRBV5-6 with TRBJ1-2; D not certain. This CDR3 is built from 13 residues. V was trimmed by 0 bases and J by 4 bases, leaving 7 bases between them. Germline lookup yields CDR1 SGHDT and CDR2 YYEEEE. CDR3 DNA sequence: TGTGCCAGCAGCTTGGACAGCATCTATGGCTACACCTTC. Its translation is CASSLDSIYGYTF.

This clonotype was counted many times. The DNA for the CDR3 is TGCGCCAGCAGCTTGGAAAGGAATTACGATACGCAGTATTTT. Translation: CASSLERNYDTQYF. The chain employs TRBV5-1 and TRBJ2-3; D gene ambiguous. Deletions cut 0 bases from V and 6 bases from J, with 11 bases between. Per the germline V gene, CDR1 is SGHRS and CDR2 is YFSETQ. The CDR3 is 14 residues long. Full variable domain (rest looked up from reference TRBV5-1 and TRBJ2-3): KAGVTQTPRYLIKTRGQQVTLSCSPISGHRSVSWYQQTPGQGLQFLFEYFSETQRNKGNFPGRFSGRQFSNSRSEMNVSTLELGDSALYLCASSLERNYDTQYFGPGTRLTVL.

This clonotype has a count of ten or more. V is TRBV5-1 and J is TRBJ2-1; TRBD1 agrees at 10 bases. The CDR3 contains 15 residues. The ends lost 3 bases at V and 10 bases at J; junction bases unmatched: 10. Germline V CDR1 and CDR2: SGHRS, YFSETQ. CDR3 sequence (DNA): TGCGCCAGCAGCTGGGACAGGGGCTCCCTCGGGGAGCAGTTCTTC. Encoded protein: CASSWDRGSLGEQFF. Looking up the rest from reference TRBV5-1 and TRBJ2-1 gives the full variable domain: KAGVTQTPRYLIKTRGQQVTLSCSPISGHRSVSWYQQTPGQGLQFLFEYFSETQRNKGNFPGRFSGRQFSNSRSEMNVSTLELGDSALYLCASSWDRGSLGEQFFGPGTRLTVL.

This clonotype has at least ten counts. The J gene is TRBJ2-1, the V gene TRBV19, with D possibly being TRBD2 (7 bases). With 3 bases removed from V and 4 bases from J, the gap between germline ends came to 19 bases. CDR1 is LNHDA and CDR2 is SQIVND in the germline V gene (reference sequence). The CDR3 is made up of 17 amino acids. CDR3: CASSILAEGGKYNEQFF. In DNA form, the CDR3 reads TGTGCCAGTAGTATCCTGGCGGAGGGGGGGAAATACAATGAGCAGTTCTTC.

This clonotype appeared many times. V gene TRBV10-3 combines with J gene TRBJ2-3; the D gene is possibly TRBD2 (5 bases). Per germline, CDR1 ENHRY and CDR2 SYGVKD. This CDR3 spans 15 amino acids. Between the trimmed V and J ends, which lost 0 bases and 3 bases, there was a span of 10 bases. The CDR3 nucleotides read TGTGCCATCAGTGAGTCGACAAGAGGGACAGATACGCAGTATTTT. Amino acids: CAISESTRGTDTQYF.

The table lists this clonotype with many counts. For the CDR3, the DNA is TGTGCCAGCAGCTCCGGACTAGCGGGGCACACCGGGGAGCTGTTTTTT. Residues: CASSSGLAGHTGELFF. This chain links TRBV7-2 with TRBJ2-2, with 12 bases identical to TRBD2. The V gene end was trimmed by 4 bases and the J gene end by 3 bases; junction bases not matched to a gene: 3. The CDR3 spans 16 residues. Germline values: CDR1 SGHTA, CDR2 FQGNSA.

Comment on this clonotype: It is unclear where the CDR3 begins or ends on the DNA, so no DNA is shown, and the CDR3 is as TCRdb lists it. The chain recombines TRBV20-1 with TRBJ2-1; the table's D call of TRBD1 was not tested on the DNA. Germline V gene sequence: CDR1 DFQATT, CDR2 SNEGSKA (reference sequence). Inclusive of both ends, the CDR3 amounts to 24 amino acids. The CDR3 is CSARRDRIISYEQYFGPGDNEQFF.

This clonotype has a count of ten or more. The rearrangement links TRBV20-1 to TRBJ2-3, with TRBD2 matching over 9 bases. Germline values: CDR1 DFQATT, CDR2 SNEGSKA (reference sequence). With 3 bases clipped from V and 4 bases from J, the junction kept 8 bases outside the gene matches. The CDR3 is 15 residues long. CDR3 residues: CSASQAGGLADTQYF. The CDR3 coding sequence is TGCAGTGCTAGCCAGGCGGGAGGGCTGGCAGATACGCAGTATTTT.

This clonotype was detected many times. The gene calls are TRBV5-1 and TRBJ1-1, with unresolved D. The ends were cut back, 0 bases at V and 4 bases at J, with 10 bases in the middle. Germline V gives CDR1 SGHRS, CDR2 YFSETQ. This CDR3 has 14 residues. The CDR3, as DNA: TGCGCCAGCAGCTTGGGGATGTCGGTCACTGAAGCTTTCTTT. It codes for CASSLGMSVTEAFF.

This clonotype was recorded many times. Here the CDR3 reads CATSDPTAFGYGYTF. CDR3 DNA: TGTGCCACCAGTGACCCCACAGCATTCGGCTATGGCTACACCTTC. The J gene is TRBJ1-2, the V gene TRBV24-1, with D uncertain. Germline V gene data show CDR1 as KGHDR and CDR2 as SFDVKD. Trimming removed 4 bases from V and 4 bases from J, with 15 bases in between. The CDR3 consists of 15 residues.

In its sample, this clonotype was seen many times. The chain recombines TRBV20-1 with TRBJ2-3; no definite D call. From germline, CDR1 is DFQATT and CDR2 SNEGSKA (reference sequence). V was pared by 7 bases and J by 0 bases, with 8 bases between. The CDR3 totals 12 residues. The CDR3 sequence is CSVTDSTDTQYF. The CDR3 coding sequence is TGCAGTGTCACGGACAGCACAGATACGCAGTATTTT.

The sample holds many counts of this clonotype. Written as DNA, the CDR3 is TGTGCCAGCGGGCGGCCCTTCTATGGCTACACCTTC. This gives the protein CASGRPFYGYTF. This chain links TRBV27 with TRBJ1-2; D remains unclear. The CDR3 is made up of 12 amino acids. Germline V CDR1 and CDR2: MNHEY, SMNVEV (reference sequence). The germline V and J ends were trimmed by 8 bases and 4 bases, with 11 bases remaining between them.

Notes on this clonotype: It may be a read error: a sequence one base away is much more abundant. CDR3 region: CASPPGQGNTIYF. The CDR3 DNA reads as TGTGCCAGCCCACCCGGACAAGGAAACACCATATATTTT. The rearrangement links TRBV18 to TRBJ1-3, with TRBD1 as a possible D gene (5 bases). The V gene's germline CDR1 is KGHSH and CDR2 LQKENI. The CDR3 spans 13 residues.

This clonotype was observed many times. V and J are TRBV6-5 and TRBJ2-2, with TRBD2 matching over 10 bases. The J segment lost 6 bases and the V segment lost 5 bases, leaving 6 bases of the junction unmatched. In germline, CDR1 is MNHEY, CDR2 SVGAGI. The CDR3 has 15 amino acids. DNA for the CDR3: TGTGCCAGCAGTACACTAGCGGGGAAGGCCGGGGAGCTGTTTTTT. Translating it yields CASSTLAGKAGELFF.

This clonotype was observed many times. The rearrangement links TRBV12-3 or TRBV12-4 to TRBJ2-2; 9 bases align to TRBD1. With V trimmed by 6 bases and J by 6 bases, 2 bases remained unmatched. The CDR3 has 13 residues. The CDR3, as DNA: TGTGCCAGCAGCAACAGGGGGCCCGGGGAGCTGTTTTTT. Protein: CASSNRGPGELFF.

This clonotype was recorded many times. DNA of the CDR3: TGTGCCAGCAGTGAAGTGGGCAACTCCTACGAGCAGTACTTC. It yields the protein CASSEVGNSYEQYF. The genes are TRBV6-1 and TRBJ2-7; D remains unclear. This CDR3 region has 14 residues. CDR1 and CDR2 from the germline V gene are MNHNS and SASEGT. V lost 1 base and J lost 0, with 7 bases in between.

By sample share, this clonotype is medium-sized. CDR3 coding DNA: TGCAGCGCACTGGAGAACAATGAGCAGTTCTTC. As protein: CSALENNEQFF. The V call is TRBV29-1, the J call TRBJ2-1, with D unresolved. Trimming shortened V by 7 bases and J by 5 bases, and 9 bases separated the two germline ends. Per the germline V gene, CDR1 is SQVTM and CDR2 is ANQGSEA. The CDR3 has 11 amino acids.

There are many counts of this clonotype. V usage is TRBV20-1 and J usage is TRBJ1-2, with 9 bases aligning to TRBD1. This CDR3 contains 13 residues. The germline V gene has CDR1 DFQATT and CDR2 SNEGSKA (reference sequence). Trimming removed 6 bases from V and 5 bases from J; junction bases left unmatched: 7. CDR3 DNA sequence: TGCAGTGCCGAGACAGGGGGGAGATATGGCTACACCTTC. Translation: CSAETGGRYGYTF.

This clonotype showed up many times. The chain links TRBV20-1 to TRBJ1-1; the D is unclear. This CDR3 is 13 amino acids long. V was trimmed by 1 base and J by 4 bases, leaving 10 bases between them. CDR1 is DFQATT, CDR2 SNEGSKA, per germline (reference sequence). CDR3 loop: CSARASFLTEAFF. DNA for the CDR3: TGCAGTGCTAGAGCCTCCTTCCTCACTGAAGCTTTCTTT.

This clonotype was counted ten times or more. CDR3 in amino acids: CASSLSSSGGFNEQYF. Here the CDR3 DNA reads TGCGCCAGCAGCTTGTCTTCTAGCGGGGGGTTCAACGAGCAGTACTTC. V usage is TRBV5-1 and J usage is TRBJ2-7; 11 bases align to TRBD2. V lost 1 base, J lost 5 bases, and 8 bases stayed unmatched. Per germline, CDR1 SGHRS and CDR2 YFSETQ. This CDR3 spans 16 amino acids.

This clonotype was seen many times. The rearrangement links TRBV10-2 to TRBJ1-1; 8 bases line up with TRBD1. The CDR3 contains 16 residues. Trimming took 6 bases from V and 3 from J; bases not matched to a gene: 12. The germline V gene encodes CDR1 WSHSY and CDR2 SAAADI. The CDR3 nucleotides are TGCGCCAGCAGCGCCAAGTACGGACAGGGCTACACTGAAGCTTTCTTT. Its translation: CASSAKYGQGYTEAFF.

As for this clonotype: It may be a read error: a sequence one base away is much more abundant. This sequence joins TRBV19 and TRBJ2-1, with D perhaps given as TRBD1 or TRBD2 (6 bases each). The CDR3 is 17 residues long. Germline loops: CDR1 LNHDA, CDR2 SQIVND (reference sequence). Deletions cut 1 base from V and 9 bases from J, with 22 bases between. This CDR3 is CASSIGGARGLLSEQFF. The CDR3 nucleotides read TGTGCCAGTAGTATAGGGGGGGCCCGGGGGCTCTTAAGTGAGCAGTTCTTC.

This clonotype was seen ten or more times. This CDR3 is CASSQGWTADTQYF. CDR3 nucleotides: TGTGCCAGCAGCCAAGGGTGGACTGCAGATACGCAGTATTTT. V usage is TRBV14 and J usage is TRBJ2-3; weak D call: TRBD2 (5 bases). The CDR3 is 14 amino acids. The germline gives CDR1 SGHDN, CDR2 FVKESK. With 1 base removed from V and 4 bases from J, the gap between germline ends came to 9 bases.